This paragraph reports one TCR beta chain. Losses at the gene ends were 5 bases for V and 4 bases for J; bases not matched to a gene: 11. The CDR3 sequence is 16 residues long. Germline CDR1 is LNHDA and CDR2 is SQIVND (reference sequence). The data are from a study of blood T cell repertoires in COVID-19. The overall study: Specimens from acute and convalescent COVID-19 originated in the United States, Italy and Spain. In each case, the material was cDNA or gDNA derived from T cells, B-cell-depleted T cells, or PBMCs.

Methods used by the authors: Reference gene primer amplification in the assay estimated nucleated cell counts. Generated by immunoSEQ multiplex PCR, the TCRdb table keeps only in-frame clones and is missing some. V and J calls and clone size follow that table, whereas D and trimming were derived from the DNA. The sample shows around 36,000 clones, around four fifths of them seen only once. The sequence derives from a man aged 50 or older with acute or convalescent COVID-19. This chain links TRBV19 with TRBJ1-2; 9 bases are a match to TRBD1. The sequenced sample was peripheral blood. CDR3 in amino acids: CASSETGGSQSYGYTF. DNA for the CDR3: TGTGCCAGTAGTGAGACAGGGGGATCTCAGTCCTATGGCTACACCTTC.